This T cell receptor beta chain was obtained from a study of CD8 T cells in ankylosing spondylitis. Remarks on this clonotype: Its antigen is not identified.

General study results and limits: In the blood and synovial fluid of reactive arthritis, some motif variants had been previously reported. Enrichment of disease-linked clones was reportedly significant in matched ankylosing spondylitis synovial fluid.

TCRdb passed the 5' RACE reads through MiXCR, listing each CDR3 protein once. This sample has around 300,000 distinct CDR3 sequences, with around 21% found just once. V lost 3 bases and J lost 6, with 16 bases in between. This CDR3 comprises 14 residues. Germline V gives CDR1 DFQATT, CDR2 SNEGSKA (reference sequence). The receptor was isolated from a female donor with ankylosing spondylitis or in good health (not recorded which). The sample consisted of blood, either unsorted or a sorted T cell fraction (not recorded which). V usage is TRBV20-1 and J usage is TRBJ2-3; D may be TRBD1 (6 bases). The CDR3 here is CSASRTAGADTQYF. Written as DNA, the CDR3 is TGCAGTGCTAGTAGGACAGCCGGGGCGGATACGCAGTATTTT.